This T cell receptor beta chain appears in the sequencing data of a study of chemoradiotherapy in HPV16-positive cancers. For this clone: Its antigen is undetermined.

Study results and caveats: During treatment, candidate HPV-specific clones and E7-related motifs expanded in tumor.

The repertoire was sequenced with immunoSEQ multiplex PCR; TCRdb's copy has only in-frame clones and lacks some. The sample has 6,600 or so clones, 89% seen once. Over chemoradiotherapy, repertoires were sampled more than once. Trimming removed 4 bases from V and 5 bases from J, with 15 bases in between. This CDR3 comprises 14 residues. Germline V gene data show CDR1 as ENHRY and CDR2 as SYGVKD. The input for sequencing was tumor tissue, taken from a patient who underwent chemoradiotherapy. This chain joins TRBV10-3 and TRBJ2-7, with a tentative D call TRBD2 (6 bases). The clonotype originates from a human donor with HPV-associated anogenital cancer. CDR3 DNA sequence: TGTGCCATCAGTGGGGGGGAGGCGGAAGACGAGCAGTACTTC. Translated, it gives CAISGGEAEDEQYF.